This TCR beta chain was found in a study of T cells expressing NK-cell markers. Study observations and caveats: For over five donors, the dominant NKG2C+ clonotypes made up roughly 1.0-7.5% of their CD8+ T cells.

This CDR3 comprises 11 residues. CDR1 and CDR2 (germline): DFQATT, SNEGSKA (reference sequence). Worth noting for this clonotype: What it binds is not known.

TCRdb processed the 5' RACE reads again and assigns one entry to each CDR3 protein, with no DNA. The repertoire table contains roughly 5,400 distinct CDR3 sequences. The sequenced sample consisted of blood T cells: a sorted CD56 or NKG2C T cell subset, CD4+ or CD8+ T cells, or bulk PBMC T cells (not recorded which). This clonotype originated in a man between 18 and 29 years old in good health. The chain recombines TRBV20-1 with TRBJ1-5. The CDR3 reads CSARGRSTQHF.